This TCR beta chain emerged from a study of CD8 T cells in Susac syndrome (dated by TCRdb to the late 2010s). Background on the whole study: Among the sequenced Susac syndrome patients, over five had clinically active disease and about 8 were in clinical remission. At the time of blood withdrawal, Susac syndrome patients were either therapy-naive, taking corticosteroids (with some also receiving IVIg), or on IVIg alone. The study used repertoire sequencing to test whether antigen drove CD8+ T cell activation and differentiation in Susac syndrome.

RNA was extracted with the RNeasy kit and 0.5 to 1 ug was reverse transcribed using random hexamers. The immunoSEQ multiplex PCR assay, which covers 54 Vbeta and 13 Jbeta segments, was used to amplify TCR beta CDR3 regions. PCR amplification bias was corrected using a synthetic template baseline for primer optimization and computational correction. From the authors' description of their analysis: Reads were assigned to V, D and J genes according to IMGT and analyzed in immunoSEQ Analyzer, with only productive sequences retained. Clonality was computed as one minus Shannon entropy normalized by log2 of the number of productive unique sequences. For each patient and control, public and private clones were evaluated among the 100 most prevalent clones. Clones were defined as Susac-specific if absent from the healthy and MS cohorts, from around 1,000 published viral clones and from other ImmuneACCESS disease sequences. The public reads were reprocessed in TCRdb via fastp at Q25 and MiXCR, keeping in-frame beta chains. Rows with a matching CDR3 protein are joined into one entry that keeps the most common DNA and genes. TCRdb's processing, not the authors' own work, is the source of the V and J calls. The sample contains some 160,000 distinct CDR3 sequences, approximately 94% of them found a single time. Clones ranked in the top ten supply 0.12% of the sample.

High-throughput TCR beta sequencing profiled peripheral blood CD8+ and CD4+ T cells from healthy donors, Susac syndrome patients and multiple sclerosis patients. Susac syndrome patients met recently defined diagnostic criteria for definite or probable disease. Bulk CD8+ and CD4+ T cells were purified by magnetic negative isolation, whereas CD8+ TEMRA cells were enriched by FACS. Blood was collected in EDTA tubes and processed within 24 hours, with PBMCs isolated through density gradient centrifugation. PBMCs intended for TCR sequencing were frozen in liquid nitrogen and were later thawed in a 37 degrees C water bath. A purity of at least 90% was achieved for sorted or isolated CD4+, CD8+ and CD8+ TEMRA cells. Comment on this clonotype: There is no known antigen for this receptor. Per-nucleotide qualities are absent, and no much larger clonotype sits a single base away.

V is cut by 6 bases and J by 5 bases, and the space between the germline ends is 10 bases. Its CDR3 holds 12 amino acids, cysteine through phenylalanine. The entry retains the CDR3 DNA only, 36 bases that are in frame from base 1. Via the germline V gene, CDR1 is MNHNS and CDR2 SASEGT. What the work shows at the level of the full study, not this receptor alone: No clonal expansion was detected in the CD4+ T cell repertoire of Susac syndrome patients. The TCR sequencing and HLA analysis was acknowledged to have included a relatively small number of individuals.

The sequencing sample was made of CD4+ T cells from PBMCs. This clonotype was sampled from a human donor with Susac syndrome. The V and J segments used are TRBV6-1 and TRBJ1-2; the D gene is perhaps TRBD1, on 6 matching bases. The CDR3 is CASSRTAYGYTF. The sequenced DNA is TGTGCCAGCAGCCGGACAGCTTATGGCTACACCTTC.